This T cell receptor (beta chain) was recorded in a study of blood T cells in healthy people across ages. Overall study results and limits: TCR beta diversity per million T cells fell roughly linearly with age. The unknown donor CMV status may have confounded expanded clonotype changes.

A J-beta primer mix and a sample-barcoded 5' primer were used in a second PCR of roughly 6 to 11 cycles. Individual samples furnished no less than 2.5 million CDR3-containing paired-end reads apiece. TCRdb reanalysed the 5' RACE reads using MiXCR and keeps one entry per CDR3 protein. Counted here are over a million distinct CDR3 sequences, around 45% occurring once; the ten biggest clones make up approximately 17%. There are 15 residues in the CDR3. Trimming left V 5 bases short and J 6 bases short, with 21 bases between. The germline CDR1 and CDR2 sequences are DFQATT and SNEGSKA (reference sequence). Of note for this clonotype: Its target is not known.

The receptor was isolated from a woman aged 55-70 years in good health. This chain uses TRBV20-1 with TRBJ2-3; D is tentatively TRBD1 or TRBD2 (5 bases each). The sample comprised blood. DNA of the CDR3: TGCAGTGCTCCCACAGGAGGTGGGGGATCCGATACGCAGTATTTT. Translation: CSAPTGGGGSDTQYF.